Reported below is one T cell receptor (beta chain). The antigen is undetermined. Sequencing used immunoSEQ multiplex PCR; TCRdb keeps in-frame clones, though not all of them. The data show 55,000 to 70,000 clones, with around 83% seen just once and approximately 3.5% held by the top ten. The data stem from a study of OX40 agonist ivuxolimab in advanced cancers. Study-level points and caveats: Researchers did not establish what antigens the expanded peripheral T cells target.

V shed 5 bases, J shed 1 base, and the junction held 2 bases outside the gene matches. Per the germline V gene, CDR1 is MGHRA and CDR2 is YSYEKL. The CDR3 has 15 amino acids. The rearrangement uses TRBV4-1 and TRBJ2-3, with 11 bases matching TRBD1. Sequencing was performed on CD4+ or CD8+ T cells sorted from blood, taken in a trial of the OX40 agonist ivuxolimab. This receptor was taken from an adult with an advanced solid tumor such as melanoma, head and neck, liver or kidney cancer. The CDR3 DNA reads as TGCGCCAGCAGCTGGGACAGGGGGGGCACAGATACGCAGTATTTT. Its protein product is CASSWDRGGTDTQYF.